The rows below give T cell receptor beta chains drawn from one sample of a study of molecular identifiers for immune sequencing clone quantification. TCRdb reprocessed the PCR reads via MiXCR and lists one record per CDR3 protein. This table holds some 650,000 distinct CDR3 sequences, nearly 20% found once. The sample taken for sequencing was naive CD8+ T cells from blood, with Jurkat cell RNA spiked in. The receptors here all came from a human donor in good health. Some libraries in this study had Jurkat cell RNA spiked in. CDR3s include the opening cysteine and the closing phenylalanine or tryptophan. D genes are given only for firm matches. The listing skips clone size in some rows; elsewhere it reads once, few, many or a size class.

V gene: TRBV5-4; clone size: few; J gene: TRBJ1-4; D gene: TRBD1; CDR3 protein: CASSSDLGQGGELFF; CDR3 DNA: TGTGCCAGCAGCTCAGACCTGGGACAGGGGGGAGAACTGTTTTTT
V gene: TRBV20-1; clone size: many; J gene: TRBJ1-5; D gene: NA; CDR3 protein: CSARAGGPGGNQPQHF; CDR3 DNA: TGCAGTGCTAGAGCGGGGGGGCCCGGGGGCAATCAGCCCCAGCATTTT
V gene: TRBV11-2; clone size: many; J gene: TRBJ2-5; D gene: NA; CDR3 protein: CASSLGLWGQETQYF; CDR3 DNA: TGTGCCAGCAGCTTAGGTCTGTGGGGGCAAGAGACCCAGTACTTC
V gene: TRBV2; clone size: many; J gene: TRBJ2-2; D gene: TRBD2; CDR3 protein: CASSSTSGMTGELFF; CDR3 DNA: TGTGCCAGCAGCTCGACTAGCGGGATGACCGGGGAGCTGTTTTTT
V gene: TRBV19; clone size: NA; J gene: TRBJ1-5; D gene: TRBD1; CDR3 protein: CASGIGTGSQPQHF; CDR3 DNA: TGTGCCAGTGGTATCGGGACAGGGTCACAGCCCCAGCATTTT
V gene: TRBV19; clone size: NA; J gene: TRBJ2-1; D gene: NA; CDR3 protein: CASSNSARDEQFF; CDR3 DNA: TGTGCCAGTAGTAACTCCGCGCGGGATGAGCAGTTCTTC
V gene: TRBV30; clone size: many; J gene: TRBJ2-1; D gene: TRBD2; CDR3 protein: CAWGTSGGANEQFF; CDR3 DNA: TGTGCCTGGGGTACTAGCGGGGGGGCAAATGAGCAGTTCTTC
V gene: TRBV18; clone size: NA; J gene: TRBJ1-6; D gene: NA; CDR3 protein: CASSPPMGNNSPLHF; CDR3 DNA: TGTGCCAGCTCACCACCGATGGGGAATAATTCACCCCTCCACTTT
V gene: TRBV28; clone size: many; J gene: TRBJ1-5; D gene: NA; CDR3 protein: CASSSRGPQVEPQHF; CDR3 DNA: TGTGCCAGCAGCTCGCGGGGCCCGCAAGTTGAGCCCCAGCATTTT
V gene: TRBV27; clone size: NA; J gene: TRBJ2-1; D gene: TRBD2; CDR3 protein: CASSFKLAGVSGNEQFF; CDR3 DNA: TGTGCCAGCAGTTTCAAACTAGCGGGAGTTTCGGGCAATGAGCAGTTCTTC
V gene: TRBV7-9; clone size: few; J gene: TRBJ2-7; D gene: NA; CDR3 protein: CASSREGVGSYEQYF; CDR3 DNA: TGTGCCAGCAGCCGAGAGGGGGTAGGTTCCTACGAGCAGTACTTC
V gene: TRBV4-3; clone size: many; J gene: TRBJ2-7; D gene: TRBD2; CDR3 protein: CASSQEWLAAYEQYF; CDR3 DNA: TGCGCCAGCAGCCAAGAATGGCTAGCGGCCTACGAGCAGTACTTC
V gene: TRBV28; clone size: many; J gene: TRBJ2-7; D gene: NA; CDR3 protein: CASTAGSYEQYF; CDR3 DNA: TGTGCCAGCACTGCCGGCTCCTACGAGCAGTACTTC
V gene: TRBV6-2/TRBV6-3; clone size: many; J gene: TRBJ1-5; D gene: TRBD1; CDR3 protein: CASSYFVGTGVSWSQHF; CDR3 DNA: TGTGCCAGCAGTTATTTCGTCGGGACAGGTGTATCATGGTCCCAGCATTTT
V gene: TRBV28; clone size: few; J gene: TRBJ1-5; D gene: NA; CDR3 protein: CASRYTLEHSNQPQHF; CDR3 DNA: TGTGCCAGCAGGTATACCCTGGAACATAGCAATCAGCCCCAGCATTTT
V gene: TRBV28; clone size: many; J gene: TRBJ1-1; D gene: NA; CDR3 protein: CASRRTVMNTEAFF; CDR3 DNA: TGTGCCAGCCGAAGGACAGTCATGAACACTGAAGCTTTCTTT
V gene: TRBV6-2/TRBV6-3; clone size: NA; J gene: TRBJ2-1; D gene: TRBD2; CDR3 protein: CATATGRGLAGDEQFF; CDR3 DNA: TGTGCCACCGCCACGGGGCGGGGACTAGCGGGAGATGAGCAGTTCTTC
V gene: TRBV6-5; clone size: many; J gene: TRBJ2-5; D gene: NA; CDR3 protein: CASSSMGTQYF; CDR3 DNA: TGTGCCAGCAGCTCCATGGGGACCCAGTACTTC
V gene: TRBV20-1; clone size: many; J gene: TRBJ2-5; D gene: TRBD1; CDR3 protein: CSAHGLRTGGETQYF; CDR3 DNA: TGCAGTGCTCACGGCCTGAGGACAGGTGGAGAGACCCAGTACTTC
V gene: TRBV4-1; clone size: many; J gene: TRBJ2-7; D gene: TRBD2; CDR3 protein: CASSQAAGAYEQYF; CDR3 DNA: TGCGCCAGCAGCCAAGCAGCGGGAGCCTACGAGCAGTACTTC
V gene: TRBV24-1; clone size: many; J gene: TRBJ2-1; D gene: NA; CDR3 protein: CATSEGLPNEQFF; CDR3 DNA: TGTGCCACCAGTGAAGGACTTCCCAATGAGCAGTTCTTC
V gene: TRBV28; clone size: NA; J gene: TRBJ2-5; D gene: NA; CDR3 protein: CASSLLLPDRWDGETQYF; CDR3 DNA: TGTGCCAGCAGTTTATTACTCCCCGACAGGTGGGACGGCGAGACCCAGTACTTC
V gene: TRBV4-1; clone size: many; J gene: TRBJ2-7; D gene: NA; CDR3 protein: CASSQDRRTVSYEQYF; CDR3 DNA: TGCGCCAGCAGCCAAGATCGCAGGACGGTTTCCTACGAGCAGTACTTC
V gene: TRBV30; clone size: many; J gene: TRBJ1-5; D gene: NA; CDR3 protein: CAWRGPGNQPQHF; CDR3 DNA: TGTGCCTGGAGGGGGCCAGGGAATCAGCCCCAGCATTTT
V gene: TRBV20-1; clone size: NA; J gene: TRBJ2-7; D gene: TRBD2; CDR3 protein: CSASGWGGIKGYEQYF; CDR3 DNA: TGCAGTGCTAGTGGATGGGGGGGTATAAAAGGCTACGAGCAGTACTTC
V gene: TRBV20-1; clone size: NA; J gene: TRBJ1-1; D gene: NA; CDR3 protein: CSATGWVRPGSYTEAFF; CDR3 DNA: TGCAGTGCCACCGGTTGGGTGAGACCCGGCTCCTACACTGAAGCTTTCTTT
V gene: TRBV13; clone size: many; J gene: TRBJ1-4; D gene: NA; CDR3 protein: CASSQTGTTNEKLFF; CDR3 DNA: TGTGCCAGCAGCCAGACCGGGACAACTAATGAAAAACTGTTTTTT
V gene: TRBV10-1; clone size: NA; J gene: TRBJ2-2; D gene: NA; CDR3 protein: CASSEWSTGELFF; CDR3 DNA: TGCGCCAGCAGTGAGTGGAGCACCGGGGAGCTGTTTTTT
V gene: TRBV6-5; clone size: many; J gene: TRBJ1-5; D gene: NA; CDR3 protein: CASSPLPGPAWQPQHF; CDR3 DNA: TGTGCCAGCAGTCCCTTACCGGGACCAGCGTGGCAGCCCCAGCATTTT